The T cell receptor (beta chain) under discussion was sequenced for a study of CD8 T cells in Susac syndrome. Random hexamers served to reverse transcribe roughly 0.5 to 1 ug RNA. By means of immunoSEQ multiplex PCR, TCR beta CDR3 spanning 54 Vbeta and 13 Jbeta underwent amplification. A single record per CDR3 protein comes from TCRdb applying MiXCR to the immunoSEQ multiplex PCR reads. The table lists 200,000 or so distinct CDR3 sequences, roughly 96% of them singletons. V dropped 3 bases and J dropped 1; count of bases not matched to a gene: 11. The CDR3 has 17 amino acids. Germline loops: CDR1 DFQATT, CDR2 SNEGSKA (reference sequence).

The receptor comes from a human donor with multiple sclerosis. This chain links TRBV20-1 with TRBJ2-2; 7 nucleotides align to TRBD2. Material: CD4+ T cells from PBMCs. Here the CDR3 reads CSARPGISGKNTGELFF. The CDR3 region has the DNA TGCAGTGCTAGGCCCGGGATCAGCGGGAAGAACACCGGGGAGCTGTTTTTT.